This T cell receptor (beta chain) came from a study of blood T cell repertoires in COVID-19. V lost 4 bases and J 7 bases, leaving 10 bases between the germline ends. The germline V gene encodes CDR1 MGHRA and CDR2 YSYEKL. The CDR3 consists of 13 residues. Some clones are missing from TCRdb's copy, which holds only in-frame ones; the method was immunoSEQ multiplex PCR. Here the sample spans 400,000 or so clones, 90% being singletons. The V gene is TRBV4-1, the J gene TRBJ1-4; the D is unclear. This TCR was recovered from a man aged 18 to 29 who had recovered from COVID-19. The sample consisted of PBMCs or T cells enriched from blood (not recorded which). CDR3 in DNA: TGCGCCAGCAGCCCAAGCGCCCCTGAAAAACTGTTTTTT. Translation: CASSPSAPEKLFF.